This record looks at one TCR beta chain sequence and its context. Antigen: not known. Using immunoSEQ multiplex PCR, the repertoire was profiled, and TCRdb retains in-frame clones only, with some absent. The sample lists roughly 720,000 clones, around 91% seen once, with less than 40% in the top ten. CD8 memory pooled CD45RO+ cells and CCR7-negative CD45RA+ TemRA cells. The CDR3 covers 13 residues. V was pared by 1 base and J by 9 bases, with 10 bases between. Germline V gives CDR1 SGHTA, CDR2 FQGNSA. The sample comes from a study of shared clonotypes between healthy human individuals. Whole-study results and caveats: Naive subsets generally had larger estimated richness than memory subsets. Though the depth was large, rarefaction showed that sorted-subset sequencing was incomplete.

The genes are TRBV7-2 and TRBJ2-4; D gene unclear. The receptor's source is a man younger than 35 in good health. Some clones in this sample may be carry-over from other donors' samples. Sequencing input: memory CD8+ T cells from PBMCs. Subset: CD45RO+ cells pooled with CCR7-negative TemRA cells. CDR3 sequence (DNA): TGTGCCAGCAGCTTAGGGACCATGGGCATTCAGTACTTC. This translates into CASSLGTMGIQYF.